This is a list of T cell receptor beta chains from one sample in a study of blood T cell repertoires in COVID-19. The assay was immunoSEQ multiplex PCR, and TCRdb's table has in-frame clones only and misses some. The top ten hold roughly 7.6% of the sample, which has about 27,000 clones, around 87% seen once. The sample was peripheral blood. The receptors were sampled from a man between 45 and 60 years old with active COVID-19. Both conserved end residues are trimmed from each CDR3. The order of the fields is D gene, J gene, clone size, V gene, CDR3 protein. A D gene is named only where the DNA matches it firmly. Size values are once, few and many counts, or a class for expanded clones, and some rows have none.

>-|TRBJ2-1|-|TRBV3-1/TRBV3-2
ASSQDAWYNEQF
>-|TRBJ2-1|-|TRBV28
ASTPGVNEQF
>-|TRBJ1-6|-|TRBV28
ASTSSYNSPLH
>TRBD1|TRBJ2-1|-|TRBV14
ASSQTRTGGNEQF
>-|TRBJ1-4|-|TRBV5-1
ASSLSQGPEKLF
>TRBD2|TRBJ2-6|once|TRBV14
ASSLAGSLSGANVLT
>TRBD2|TRBJ2-2|-|TRBV19
ASQRTGGNTGELF
>TRBD1|TRBJ1-3|once|TRBV7-8
ASSLSGQTPGNTIY
>TRBD2|TRBJ2-5|-|TRBV5-1
ASSITLAGERETQY
>TRBD1|TRBJ2-7|-|TRBV3-1/TRBV3-2
ASSAQPGQGKSTEQY
>-|TRBJ1-1|-|TRBV28
ASSLRQQYTEAF
>-|TRBJ2-2|-|TRBV29-1
SVDESGFTGELF
>TRBD2|TRBJ2-1|-|TRBV5-5
ASSLTSGAYNEQF
>-|TRBJ1-4|-|TRBV2
ASSQQQSMEKLF
>-|TRBJ2-2|few|TRBV15
ATSSGAGGRIIGSTGELF
>-|TRBJ2-2|-|TRBV19
ASRTTGTLRTGELF
>TRBD2|TRBJ2-1|-|TRBV12-5
ASGLTSVLSYNEQF
>TRBD1|TRBJ1-2|-|TRBV11-2
ASSLGTGDYGYT
>TRBD2|TRBJ2-1|-|TRBV11-3
ASSTVVELAAYNEQF
>TRBD2|TRBJ2-1|-|TRBV6-2/TRBV6-3
ASSYREAGSNEQF
>TRBD2|TRBJ2-1|-|TRBV12-5
ASGLVLLAGGHEQF
>-|TRBJ1-1|-|TRBV4-1
ASSQDPRRGVGGTEAF
>-|TRBJ2-7|-|TRBV2
ASSALMDTSSYEQY
>-|TRBJ2-7|-|TRBV4-2
ASSQDSARSYEQY
>-|TRBJ1-5|-|TRBV6-1
ASSELGQTNQPQH
>TRBD2|TRBJ2-5|once|TRBV6-2/TRBV6-3
ASSSPPAPGLAGKTQY
>TRBD1|TRBJ2-4|once|TRBV19
ASSSLKQGAVAKNIQY
>-|TRBJ1-1|-|TRBV16
ASSQSVDRLIEAF
>TRBD1|TRBJ1-1|-|TRBV7-9
ASSLEGTGAF
>TRBD2|TRBJ2-1|-|TRBV19
ASSMSGLAGGNEQF
>TRBD1|TRBJ1-1|-|TRBV4-2
ASSQDRQGTGGFEAF
>TRBD1|TRBJ1-4|-|TRBV7-2
ASSPQGGREKLF
>TRBD1|TRBJ1-1|-|TRBV7-9
ASTKAAGGTEAF